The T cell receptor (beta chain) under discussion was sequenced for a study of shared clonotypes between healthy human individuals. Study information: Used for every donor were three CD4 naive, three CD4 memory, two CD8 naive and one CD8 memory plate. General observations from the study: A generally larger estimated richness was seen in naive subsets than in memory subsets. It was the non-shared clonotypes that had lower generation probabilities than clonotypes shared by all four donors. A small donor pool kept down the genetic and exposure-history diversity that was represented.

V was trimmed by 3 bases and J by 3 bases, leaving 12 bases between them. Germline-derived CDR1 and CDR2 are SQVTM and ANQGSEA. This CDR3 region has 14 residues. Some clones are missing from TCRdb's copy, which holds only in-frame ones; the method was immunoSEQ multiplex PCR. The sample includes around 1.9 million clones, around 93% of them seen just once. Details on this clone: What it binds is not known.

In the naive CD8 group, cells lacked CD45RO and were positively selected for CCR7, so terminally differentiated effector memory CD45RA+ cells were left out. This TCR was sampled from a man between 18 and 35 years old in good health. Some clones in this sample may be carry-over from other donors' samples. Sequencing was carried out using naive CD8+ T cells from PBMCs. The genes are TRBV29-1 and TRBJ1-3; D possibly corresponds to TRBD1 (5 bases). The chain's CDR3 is CSVELRGDGNTIYF. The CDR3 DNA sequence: TGCAGCGTTGAGTTGAGGGGCGATGGAAACACCATATATTTT.